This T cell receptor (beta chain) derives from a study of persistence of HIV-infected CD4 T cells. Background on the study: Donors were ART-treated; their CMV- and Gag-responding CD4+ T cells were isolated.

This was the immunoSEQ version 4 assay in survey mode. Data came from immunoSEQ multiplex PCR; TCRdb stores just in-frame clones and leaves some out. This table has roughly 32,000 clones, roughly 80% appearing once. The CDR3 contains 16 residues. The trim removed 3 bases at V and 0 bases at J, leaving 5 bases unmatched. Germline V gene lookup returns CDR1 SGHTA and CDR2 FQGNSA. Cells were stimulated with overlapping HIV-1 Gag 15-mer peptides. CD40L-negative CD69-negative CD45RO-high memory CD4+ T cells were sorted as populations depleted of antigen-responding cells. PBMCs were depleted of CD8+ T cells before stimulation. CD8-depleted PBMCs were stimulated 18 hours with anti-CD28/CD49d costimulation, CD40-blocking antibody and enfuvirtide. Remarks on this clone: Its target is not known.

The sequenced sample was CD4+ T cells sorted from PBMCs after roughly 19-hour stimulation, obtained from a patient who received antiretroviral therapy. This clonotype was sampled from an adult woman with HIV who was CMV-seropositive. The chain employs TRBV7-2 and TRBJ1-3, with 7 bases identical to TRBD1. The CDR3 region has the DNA TGTGCCAGCAGCTTCATGACAGGGAACTCTGGAAACACCATATATTTT. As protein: CASSFMTGNSGNTIYF. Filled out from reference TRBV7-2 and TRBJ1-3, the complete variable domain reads GAGVSQSPSNKVTEKGKDVELRCDPISGHTALYWYRQSLGQGLEFLIYFQGNSAPDKSGLPSDRFSAERTGGSVSTLTIQRTQQEDSAVYLCASSFMTGNSGNTIYFGEGSWLTVV.